This TCR beta chain came from a study of blood T cell repertoires in COVID-19. TCRdb keeps only in-frame clones here, not all; method: immunoSEQ multiplex PCR. The sample includes 200,000 to 250,000 clones, approximately 86% of them seen just once. This clone was observed a single time. This TCR derives from a man between 18 and 35 years old with acute COVID-19. Sequencing was performed on PBMCs or T cells enriched from blood (not recorded which).

CDR3 sequence: CASSLGKTQYF. The CDR3 DNA reads as TGTGCCAGCAGTTTGGGCAAGACCCAGTACTTC. The V and J genes are TRBV28 and TRBJ2-5, with D uncertain. CDR1 is MDHEN and CDR2 is SYDVKM in the germline V gene. The CDR3 has 11 residues. V was clipped by 3 bases and J by 6 bases, with 5 bases between them.